This TCR beta chain was captured by sequencing in a study of blood T cells in healthy people across ages. Whole-study results and caveats: While age rose, TCR beta diversity per million T cells dropped in a roughly linear way.

Sample-barcoded 5' priming and a J-beta primer mix drove a second PCR of roughly 7 to 11 cycles. One entry per CDR3 protein results from TCRdb running MiXCR on the 5' RACE reads. The sample has about 1.1 million distinct CDR3 sequences; about two fifths are singletons. This clonotype was seen a handful of times. No antigen is known for it. V was pared by 8 bases and J by 5 bases, with 16 bases of the junction left unmatched. The CDR3 totals 16 residues. CDR1 is SNHLY, CDR2 FYNNEI, per germline. A minimum of 6.5 million PBMCs was isolated per sample. Sequencing was done on a sample of blood. This receptor was taken from a man aged 18-30 years in good health. This sequence joins TRBV2 and TRBJ2-5; 8 bases match TRBD2. In DNA, the CDR3 is TGTGCCAGCGGGGACGTCGGTACTAGCGGTCCGGAGACCCAGTACTTC. Encoded protein: CASGDVGTSGPETQYF.